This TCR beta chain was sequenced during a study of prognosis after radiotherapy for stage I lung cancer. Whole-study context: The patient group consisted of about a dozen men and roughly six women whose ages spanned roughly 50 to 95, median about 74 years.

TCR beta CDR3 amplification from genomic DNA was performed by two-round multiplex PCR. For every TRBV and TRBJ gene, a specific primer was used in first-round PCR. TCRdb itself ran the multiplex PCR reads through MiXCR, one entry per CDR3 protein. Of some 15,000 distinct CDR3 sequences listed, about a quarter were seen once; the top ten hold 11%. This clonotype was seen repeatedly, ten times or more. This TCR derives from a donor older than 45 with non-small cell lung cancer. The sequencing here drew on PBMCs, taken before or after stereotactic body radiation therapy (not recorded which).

The CDR3 DNA reads TGCGCCAGCAGCCAAGATTGGCGGCCGACCTACGAGCAGTACTTC. This codes for CASSQDWRPTYEQYF. The rearrangement joins TRBV4-1 to TRBJ2-7; D unclear. The CDR3 spans 15 residues. The germline V gene has CDR1 MGHRA and CDR2 YSYEKL. Trimming removed 0 bases from V and 2 bases from J, with 11 bases in between.